This TCR beta chain was retrieved from a study of radiotherapy plus CTLA-4 blockade in lung cancer listed by TCRdb under 2018. Looking at the study overall: Among enrolled patients, about 17% had an objective response and 25% to 35% reached disease control.

The study tested focal radiation therapy combined with CTLA-4 blockade (ipilimumab) in patients with chemo-refractory metastatic non-small-cell lung cancer. Points the paper makes about the study in general: The strongest predictors of response, as reported, were early dynamic changes in blood T cell clones along with a rise in serum interferon-beta after radiation. After treatment with radiotherapy and ipilimumab, TCR clones that originated in tumors expanded in peripheral blood.

The protocol used for the library was the immunoSEQ multiplex PCR assay. TCRdb provides this immuneACCESS table in a form limited to in-frame rearrangements. Some clones are lacking; in checked studies, under half of them reflect an unresolved V gene, and why the rest are absent is not known. This sample gives about 98,000 clones in total; 82% of them show up just once. Together, the top ten hold 3.4% of the sample. A note on this clone: Which antigen it targets is not known. No base quality information exists; no much larger clone differs at one position.

The TCR comes from a human donor with non-small cell lung cancer who had a partial response to radiotherapy plus ipilimumab. Sequenced material: peripheral blood, taken from a patient treated with radiotherapy plus ipilimumab.

The nucleotide sequence reads as follows: TGTGCCAGCAGCCTCGGGACAGGGGATGGCGGGGAGCTGTTTTTT. This sequence encodes CASSLGTGDGGELFF. The chain was built from TRBV7-9 and TRBJ2-2, with 10 bases matching TRBD1. V lost 5 bases and J lost 7 bases, and the count of bases not matched to a germline gene is 7. There are 15 amino acids in the CDR3, from cysteine to phenylalanine inclusive. The sequence is cut down to CDR3 DNA, 45 bases in frame from base 1. Per the germline V gene (reference sequence), SEHNR is the CDR1 and FQNEAQ is the CDR2.